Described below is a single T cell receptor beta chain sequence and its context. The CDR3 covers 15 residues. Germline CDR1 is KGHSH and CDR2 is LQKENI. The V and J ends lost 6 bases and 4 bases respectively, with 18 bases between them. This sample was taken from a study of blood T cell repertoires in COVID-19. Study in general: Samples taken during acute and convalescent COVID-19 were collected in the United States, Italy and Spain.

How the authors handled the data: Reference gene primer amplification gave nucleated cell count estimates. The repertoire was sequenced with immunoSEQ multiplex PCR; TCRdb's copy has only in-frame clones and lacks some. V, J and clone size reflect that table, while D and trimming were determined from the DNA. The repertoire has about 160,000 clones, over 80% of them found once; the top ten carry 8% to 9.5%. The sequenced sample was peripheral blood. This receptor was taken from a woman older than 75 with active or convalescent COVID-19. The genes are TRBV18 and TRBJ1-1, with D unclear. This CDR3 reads CASSIDTVLTTEAFF. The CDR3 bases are TGTGCCAGCTCTATCGACACTGTCCTAACCACTGAAGCTTTCTTT.